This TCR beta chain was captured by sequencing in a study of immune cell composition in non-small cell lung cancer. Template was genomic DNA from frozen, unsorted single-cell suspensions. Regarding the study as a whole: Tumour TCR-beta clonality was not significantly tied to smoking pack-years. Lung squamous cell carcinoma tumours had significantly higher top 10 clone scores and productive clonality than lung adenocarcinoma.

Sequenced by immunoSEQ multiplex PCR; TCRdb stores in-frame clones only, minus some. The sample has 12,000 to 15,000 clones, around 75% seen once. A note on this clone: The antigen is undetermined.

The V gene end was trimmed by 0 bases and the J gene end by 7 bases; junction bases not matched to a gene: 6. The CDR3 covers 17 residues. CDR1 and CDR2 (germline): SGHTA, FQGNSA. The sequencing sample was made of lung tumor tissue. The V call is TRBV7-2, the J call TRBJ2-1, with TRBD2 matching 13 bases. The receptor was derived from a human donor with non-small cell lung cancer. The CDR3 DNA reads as TGTGCCAGCAGCTTAGCCTCACTAGCGGGAGGGAGGAATGAGCAGTTCTTC. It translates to CASSLASLAGGRNEQFF.